This TCR beta chain was documented in a study of blood T cell repertoires in COVID-19. Study overall: The United States, Italy and Spain were the sources of the acute and convalescent COVID-19 samples. The analysed material was cDNA or gDNA that came from T cells, B-cell-depleted T cells, or PBMCs.

The CDR3 covers 14 residues. The germline V and J ends were trimmed by 1 base and 7 bases, with 9 bases remaining between them. Germline V gene data show CDR1 as SGHDT and CDR2 as YYEEEE. Original handling: Using reference gene primer amplification, nucleated cell counts were estimated. Only in-frame clones appear in the TCRdb table, and some are missing; sequencing was by immunoSEQ multiplex PCR. That table gives V, J and clone size, and the DNA gave D and trimming. The table lists 84,000 or so clones, around four fifths of them singletons. This clonotype was obtained from an older man with active or convalescent COVID-19. The sequencing input was peripheral blood. The genes are TRBV5-6 and TRBJ1-6, with D perhaps TRBD1 (5 bases). The CDR3 DNA reads TGTGCCAGCAGCTTGCCAGGGAACAATTCACCCCTCCACTTT. Amino acid sequence: CASSLPGNNSPLHF. Drawing the rest from reference TRBV5-6 and TRBJ1-6, the complete variable domain is DAGVTQSPTHLIKTRGQQVTLRCSPKSGHDTVSWYQQALGQGPQFIFQYYEEEERQRGNFPDRFSGHQFPNYSSELNVNALLLGDSALYLCASSLPGNNSPLHFGNGTRLTVT.